This T cell receptor beta chain was identified during a study of Ad26.COV2.S vaccination and SARS-CoV-2 variants. This clone was counted between two and nine times. Its specificity is not known. Produced via immunoSEQ multiplex PCR; TCRdb's table is partial and in-frame only. In the table there are 350,000 to 500,000 clones, over 75% of which are singletons. The treatment: 15 to 20 received Ad26.COV2.S at low or high dose, single or two shots; 5 received placebo; per-sample allocation not given. Each sample was drawn 63 days after the first injection (of vaccine or placebo). Cohort 1b enrolled adults aged 18-55 years in Boston. Study-wide findings and caveats: Vaccine recipients showed a spike-specific TCR breadth that was higher than in placebo recipients. With respect to non-spike TCR breadth, vaccine and placebo recipients were similar.

The receptor comes from a person aged 18 to 59 who received the Ad26.COV2.S COVID-19 vaccine or a placebo. The specimen comprised peripheral blood, sampled in a trial of Ad26.COV2.S vaccine versus placebo.

CDR3 DNA sequence: TGTGCCATTCTGGACAGGGCAGACACTGAAGCTTTCTTT. This translates into CAILDRADTEAFF. The chain joins TRBV28 to TRBJ1-1; 8 bases align to TRBD1. CDR1 is MDHEN and CDR2 is SYDVKM in the germline V gene. The ends lost 10 bases at V and 3 bases at J; junction bases unmatched: 7. CDR3 length: 13 amino acids. The variable domain in full, completed from reference TRBV28 and TRBJ1-1, reads DVKVTQSSRYLVKRTGEKVFLECVQDMDHENMFWYRQDPGLGLRLIYFSYDVKMKEKGDIPEGYSVSREKKERFSLILESASTNQTSMYLCAILDRADTEAFFGQGTRLTVV.